The clone carrying this TCR beta chain was seen once. Its antigen is not identified. The data are from a study of OX40 agonist ivuxolimab in advanced cancers. As for the study in general: Patients treated during dose escalation were battling hepatocellular carcinoma, melanoma, renal cell or head and neck cancer. People who had prior anti-PD-1, anti-PD-L1 or anti-CTLA-4 therapy could take part, and approximately 43% had some. Study-wide points: Clones of CD4+ and CD8+ blood T cells grew by week 6 at doses of 0.1 to 3.0 mg/kg. Averaged across samples, CD8+ T cells carried more expanded clones than CD4+ did.

The assay was immunoSEQ multiplex PCR, and TCRdb's table has in-frame clones only and misses some. Of more than 70,000 clones in the sample, 85% were seen once. With 3 bases removed from V and 1 base from J, the gap between germline ends came to 10 bases. The CDR3 has 14 residues. Germline-derived CDR1 and CDR2 are MNHNS and SASEGT. The V call is TRBV6-1, the J call TRBJ2-7; the D gene could be TRBD1 or TRBD2 (5 bases each). The receptor was derived from an adult with an advanced solid tumor such as melanoma, head and neck, liver or kidney cancer. The input for sequencing was CD4+ or CD8+ T cells sorted from blood, taken in a trial of the OX40 agonist ivuxolimab. The CDR3 DNA reads TGTGCCAGCAGTGACTGGGGGTCGTCCTACGAGCAGTACTTC. It codes for CASSDWGSSYEQYF.